Shown below are 18 T cell receptor beta chains from a single sample sequenced in a study of T cell responses to AZD1222 COVID-19 vaccine. Clones were sequenced by immunoSEQ multiplex PCR, and TCRdb holds only the in-frame ones, with some missing. Among more than 75,000 clones listed, around nine tenths were seen once. Sample: peripheral blood, taken 28 days after the second AZD1222 dose. The receptor set was obtained from an adult who received the AZD1222 COVID-19 vaccine.

The chain combines TRBV30 with TRBJ2-4; no reliable D call. CDR1 is GTSNPN, CDR2 SVGIG, per germline (reference sequence). The CDR3 consists of 15 residues. V lost 2 bases and J 0 bases, leaving 11 bases between the germline ends. The CDR3 region is CAWSSETLAKNIQYF. In DNA form, the CDR3 reads TGTGCCTGGAGTTCAGAGACCTTAGCCAAAAACATTCAGTACTTC.

This clone was seen ten or more times. The rearrangement uses TRBV29-1 and TRBJ1-1, with TRBD1 as a possible D gene (5 bases). CDR3 length: 12 residues. Germline CDR1 and CDR2: SQVTM and ANQGSEA. V was pared by 7 bases and J by 1 base, with 10 bases between. The CDR3 DNA reads as TGCAGCGCTGGGGCCTCGAACACTGAAGCTTTCTTT. Protein product: CSAGASNTEAFF.

The chain joins TRBV9 to TRBJ2-3; 9 bases align to TRBD1. The CDR3 is 15 residues long. The germline gives CDR1 SGDLS, CDR2 YYNGEE. V was pared by 4 bases and J by 4 bases, with 7 bases of the junction left unmatched. This CDR3 reads CASSQQGASADTQYF. CDR3 nucleotide sequence: TGTGCCAGCAGCCAACAGGGGGCAAGCGCAGATACGCAGTATTTT.

The V call is TRBV2, the J call TRBJ2-1; D possibly corresponds to TRBD2 (5 bases). This CDR3 region has 15 residues. The V gene lost 0 bases and the J gene lost 7 bases, with 13 bases spanning the gap. CDR1 and CDR2 (germline): SNHLY, FYNNEI. The CDR3 reads CASSEAWTLPNEQFF. The CDR3 coding sequence is TGTGCCAGCAGTGAAGCATGGACTTTACCGAATGAGCAGTTCTTC.

The chain links TRBV5-8 to TRBJ2-1; D call uncertain. Germline loops: CDR1 SGHTS, CDR2 YDEGEE. V shed 3 bases and J shed 3 bases, with 16 bases lying between them. The CDR3 runs to 16 residues. CDR3 in amino acids: CASSSLSVLHYNEQFF. CDR3 in DNA: TGTGCCAGCAGCTCCCTTAGTGTTCTTCACTACAATGAGCAGTTCTTC.

J is TRBJ2-3 and V is TRBV3-1 (or the pseudogene TRBV3-2); a weak D match, TRBD2 (6 bases). This CDR3 contains 16 residues. Deletions cut 4 bases from V and 4 bases from J, with 18 bases between. Germline assignment: CDR1 LGHDT and CDR2 YNNKEL (reference sequence). DNA of the CDR3: TGTGCCAGCAGCCCCGAGACTAGTATAAAGGCAGATACGCAGTATTTT. It is translated as CASSPETSIKADTQYF.

This chain connects TRBV18 to TRBJ2-3; the match to TRBD2 covers 9 bases. V trimming: 5 bases; J trimming: 4 bases; junction bases outside the gene matches: 1. This CDR3 region has 13 residues. Looked up from germline, CDR1 is KGHSH and CDR2 is LQKENI. The CDR3 reads CASSRLAADTQYF. CDR3 DNA: TGTGCCAGCTCAAGACTAGCGGCAGATACGCAGTATTTT.

The chain uses TRBV27 and TRBJ1-1, with 8 positions matching TRBD1. This CDR3 region has 17 residues. Germline CDR1 and CDR2: MNHEY and SMNVEV (reference sequence). With 5 bases clipped from V and 1 base from J, the junction kept 12 bases outside the gene matches. The CDR3 sequence: CASSNDRGRGRNTEAFF. DNA for the CDR3: TGTGCCAGCAGTAACGACAGGGGCCGCGGGAGGAACACTGAAGCTTTCTTT.

V and J are TRBV3-1 (or the pseudogene TRBV3-2) and TRBJ2-5; TRBD2 matches at 15 bases. Germline V lookup: CDR1 LGHDT, CDR2 YNNKEL (reference sequence). The ends lost 4 bases at V and 1 base at J; junction bases unmatched: 7. CDR3 length: 18 residues. The CDR3 bases are TGTGCCAGCAGCCCGGGACTAGCGGGAGGCCGGTTCCAAGAGACCCAGTACTTC. It yields the protein CASSPGLAGGRFQETQYF.

The CDR3 nucleotides read TGTGCCAGTAGTATCCCGTACGGCTATAACTATGGCTACACCTTC. Amino acid sequence: CASSIPYGYNYGYTF. The chain is built from TRBV19 and TRBJ1-2, with D unresolved. This CDR3 has 15 residues. The V gene's germline CDR1 is LNHDA and CDR2 SQIVND (reference sequence). V gave up 3 bases and J gave up 1 base, with 12 bases separating them.

This clone was seen just once. CDR3 bases: TGTGCCACCCCCCCCCGGCAGGGGCGCTACGAGCAGTACTTC. As protein: CATPPRQGRYEQYF. The chain has TRBV27 and TRBJ2-7, with D possibly TRBD1 on 6 matching bases. The ends were cut back, 10 bases at V and 3 bases at J, with 19 bases in the middle. Germline V gene sequence: CDR1 MNHEY, CDR2 SMNVEV (reference sequence). The CDR3 totals 14 residues.

This chain joins TRBV5-5 and TRBJ1-2; 7 bases line up with TRBD1. Trimming took 4 bases from V and 7 from J; bases not matched to a gene: 10. The germline gives CDR1 SGHKS, CDR2 YYEKEE (reference sequence). The CDR3 consists of 14 residues. CDR3 loop: CASSATGNVGGYTF. DNA of the CDR3: TGTGCCAGCAGCGCGACAGGGAATGTCGGTGGCTACACCTTC.

The chain is built from TRBV10-2 and TRBJ2-3, with D uncertain. The CDR3 sequence is 15 residues long. Trimming left V 3 bases short and J 0 bases short, with 10 bases between. Per the germline V gene, CDR1 is WSHSY and CDR2 is SAAADI. CDR3 nucleotides: TGCGCCAGCAGTGATTTGCGGCTTAGCACAGATACGCAGTATTTT. It is translated as CASSDLRLSTDTQYF.

The J gene is TRBJ2-5, the V gene TRBV7-9; 7 bases align to TRBD1. The J segment lost 1 base and the V segment lost 3 bases, leaving 8 bases of the junction unmatched. Germline V gene data show CDR1 as SEHNR and CDR2 as FQNEAQ (reference sequence). The CDR3 has 16 amino acids. CDR3 residues: CASSLVFRTGQETQYF. The CDR3 DNA is TGTGCCAGCAGCTTGGTTTTCAGGACAGGCCAAGAGACCCAGTACTTC.

V gene TRBV7-9 combines with J gene TRBJ2-7, with D unresolved. Germline V gene lookup returns CDR1 SEHNR and CDR2 FQNEAQ (reference sequence). This CDR3 region has 11 residues. Trimming pared 5 bases from V and 3 bases from J, leaving 5 bases between. The CDR3 DNA follows: TGTGCCAGCAGCCTAAACTACGAGCAGTACTTC. It translates to CASSLNYEQYF.

CDR3 loop: CATSREGSMNTEAFF. DNA for the CDR3: TGTGCCACCAGCAGAGAGGGTAGCATGAACACTGAAGCTTTCTTT. The rearrangement joins TRBV15 to TRBJ1-1; D gene uncertain. Trimming removed 0 bases at V and 0 bases at J, with 8 bases between. Germline loops: CDR1 LNHNV, CDR2 YYDKDF (reference sequence). The CDR3 covers 15 residues.

V usage is TRBV6-6 and J usage is TRBJ2-3, with D tentatively TRBD2 (6 bases). This CDR3 is 14 amino acids long. The ends were cut back, 5 bases at V and 0 bases at J, with 9 bases in the middle. Germline values: CDR1 MNHNY, CDR2 SVGAGI (reference sequence). The CDR3 reads CASSTAGSTDTQYF. The CDR3 DNA reads as TGTGCCAGCAGTACCGCGGGGAGCACAGATACGCAGTATTTT.

The CDR3, as DNA: TGTGCCAGCAGCCCATCCCAGGGTGAGAACACTGAAGCTTTCTTT. It encodes CASSPSQGENTEAFF. The chain couples TRBV5-6 to TRBJ1-1, with D perhaps TRBD1 (5 bases). The germline V gene has CDR1 SGHDT and CDR2 YYEEEE. CDR3 length: 15 amino acids. V lost 4 bases to trimming and J lost 1 base, with 14 bases between them.